This T cell receptor beta chain was observed in a study of memory CD4+ T cells and cytomegalovirus serostatus. This clone was detected a few times. The germline gene is not matched at one end of the junction; a read error may be the cause. The sort gate was single viable CD3+CD4+CD8-CD45RO+ cells for memory CD4+ T cells. Profiling relied on immunoSEQ multiplex PCR, and the TCRdb table lists in-frame clones only, not all of them. This table has about 59,000 clones, around 80% appearing once. CDR1 and CDR2 from the germline V gene are SNHLY and FYNNEI. This CDR3 comprises 11 residues. This chain connects TRBV2 to TRBJ1-1; maybe TRBD1 (6 bases). Specimen: memory CD4+ T cells from blood. This clonotype was obtained from an adult in good health and CMV-seronegative. The CDR3 here is CASSYRDTKNF. The CDR3 DNA sequence: TGTGCCAGCAGTTACCGGGACACAAAGAACTTT.